This TCR beta chain originates from a study of blood T cell repertoires in COVID-19. Whole-study context: Sites across the United States, Italy and Spain contributed samples from acute and convalescent COVID-19. PBMCs, B-cell-depleted T cells, or T cells provided the cDNA or gDNA that made up the material.

This clone has just a few counts. The CDR3 has 15 amino acids. Trimming left V 1 base short and J 10 bases short, with 14 bases between. Germline CDR1 and CDR2: SGHAT and FQNNGV. In the authors' workflow: By means of reference gene primer amplification, nucleated cell counts were estimated. Profiling relied on immunoSEQ multiplex PCR, and the TCRdb table lists in-frame clones only, not all of them. Clone size and V and J calls were adopted from that table, with D and trimming inferred from the DNA. This sample has roughly 90,000 clones, with approximately 89% found just once. Source material: peripheral blood. This receptor was identified in a man aged 50-60 years with acute or convalescent COVID-19. The genes are TRBV11-2 and TRBJ1-6; D is undetermined. The CDR3 region has the DNA TGTGCCAGCAGCTTAGCTCTTGGGGAGGGATCACCCCTCCACTTT. Translated, it gives CASSLALGEGSPLHF. The entire variable domain, with the rest obtained from reference TRBV11-2 and TRBJ1-6, is as follows: EAGVAQSPRYKIIEKRQSVAFWCNPISGHATLYWYQQILGQGPKLLIQFQNNGVVDDSQLPKDRFSAERLKGVDSTLKIQPAKLEDSAVYLCASSLALGEGSPLHFGNGTRLTVT.